This TCR beta chain comes out of a study of blood T cell repertoires in COVID-19. Across the study: Material from acute and convalescent COVID-19 was sourced from the United States, Italy and Spain.

Per the authors' pipeline: Quantification of nucleated cells was approximated via reference gene primer amplification. TCRdb's copy holds only in-frame clones and misses some; the assay was immunoSEQ multiplex PCR. V and J calls and clone size are given by that table; D and trimming were obtained from the DNA. The repertoire holds some 220,000 clones, with around 81% as singletons. This TCR was recovered from a woman in her fifties or sixties with acute or convalescent COVID-19. Sequenced sample: peripheral blood.

CDR3 protein: CASSLRQGTVMDSPLHF. CDR3 sequence (DNA): TGTGCCAGCAGCTTGCGACAGGGGACGGTGATGGATTCACCCCTCCACTTT. The rearrangement joins TRBV7-2 to TRBJ1-6; TRBD1 matches at 8 bases. V shed 3 bases, J shed 8 bases, and the junction held 12 bases outside the gene matches. The CDR3 spans 17 residues. Germline CDR1 SGHTA, CDR2 FQGNSA.